This entry lists 30 T cell receptor beta chains sequenced from one sample in a study of T cells in tuberculosis. Thawed, overnight-rested PBMC were stained with GMM-loaded CD1B tetramer, viability dye and anti-CD3, then sorted. The CD1B tetramers carried C32 glucose monomycolate purified from Rhodococcus equi. Only in-frame clones appear in the TCRdb table, and some are missing; sequencing was by immunoSEQ multiplex PCR. The table shows roughly 59,000 clones, with 81% occurring only once. The material sequenced was CD1b-GMM tetramer-negative cells sorted from PBMCs. The receptor source for this set is an adult woman with latent tuberculosis.

The chain is built from TRBV5-1 and TRBJ2-3, with 11 bases matching TRBD2. CDR3 length equals 14 residues. Per germline, CDR1 SGHRS and CDR2 YFSETQ. The ends lost 4 bases at V and 5 bases at J; junction bases unmatched: 3. The CDR3 loop reads CASSRGTSGDTQYF. CDR3 nucleotides: TGCGCCAGCAGCCGTGGGACTAGCGGAGATACGCAGTATTTT. The entire variable domain, with the rest obtained from reference TRBV5-1 and TRBJ2-3, is as follows: KAGVTQTPRYLIKTRGQQVTLSCSPISGHRSVSWYQQTPGQGLQFLFEYFSETQRNKGNFPGRFSGRQFSNSRSEMNVSTLELGDSALYLCASSRGTSGDTQYFGPGTRLTVL.

This chain connects TRBV2 to TRBJ2-3; a possible D gene is TRBD1 (5 bases). CDR3 length equals 13 residues. V lost 9 bases and J lost 2, with 12 bases in between. Germline V gene lookup returns CDR1 SNHLY and CDR2 FYNNEI. The CDR3, as DNA: TGTGCCAGTGGGGCGCTGATCACAGATACGCAGTATTTT. Its protein product is CASGALITDTQYF.

The gene calls are TRBV29-1 and TRBJ2-7; TRBD1 matches at 8 bases. The CDR3 totals 12 residues. Germline V gene lookup returns CDR1 SQVTM and CDR2 ANQGSEA. V was clipped by 6 bases and J by 2 bases; unmatched bases: 3. This CDR3 reads CSVRTGPYEQYF. As DNA, the CDR3 is TGCAGCGTCCGGACAGGGCCCTACGAGCAGTACTTC.

This clone appeared a single time. The rearrangement joins TRBV28 to TRBJ2-7; 8 nucleotides agree with TRBD1. Trimming took 2 bases from V and 2 from J; bases not matched to a gene: 11. Germline CDR1 and CDR2: MDHEN and SYDVKM. The CDR3 spans 17 residues. CDR3: CASSLAPTGVLTYEQYF. The CDR3 coding sequence is TGTGCCAGCAGTTTAGCGCCGACAGGGGTTCTCACCTACGAGCAGTACTTC.

The V and J genes are TRBV23-1 and TRBJ2-1; D not resolved. TRBV23-1 is classed as an ORF, of uncertain function. With 0 bases removed from V and 5 bases from J, the gap between germline ends came to 8 bases. The CDR3 is 14 amino acids. CDR3: CASSQSEVDNEQFF. The CDR3 DNA reads TGCGCCAGCAGTCAATCAGAGGTAGACAATGAGCAGTTCTTC.

This clone appeared a few times. This sample also contains other DNA sequences that code for the same CDR3. The chain uses TRBV28 and TRBJ2-7; tentative D call: TRBD2 (6 bases). Trimming stripped 3 bases from V and 2 bases from J, with 11 bases between. CDR3 length: 14 amino acids. CDR1 and CDR2 (germline): MDHEN, SYDVKM. CDR3 in amino acids: CASSFGRETYEQYF. The CDR3 DNA follows: TGTGCCAGCAGTTTTGGGCGGGAAACCTACGAGCAGTACTTC.

The chain couples TRBV19 to TRBJ1-4; D is unresolved. The germline V gene has CDR1 LNHDA and CDR2 SQIVND (reference sequence). V gave up 5 bases and J gave up 7 bases, with 11 bases separating them. The CDR3 is 13 amino acids. CDR3 in amino acids: CASSRLGGEKLFF. The CDR3 coding sequence is TGTGCCAGTAGTCGTCTTGGAGGTGAAAAACTGTTTTTT.

This chain uses TRBV25-1 with TRBJ1-1; D is uncertain. The CDR3 sequence is 12 residues long. V lost 6 bases to trimming and J lost 3 bases, with 8 bases between them. Germline V gene lookup returns CDR1 MGHDK and CDR2 SYGVNS. The chain's CDR3 is CASRPDYTEAFF. CDR3 sequence (DNA): TGTGCCAGCAGACCAGATTACACTGAAGCTTTCTTT.

The gene calls are TRBV7-8 and TRBJ1-1; TRBD1 is a possible D gene (6 bases). The V gene's germline CDR1 is SGHVS and CDR2 FQNEAQ. Between the trimmed V and J ends, which lost 5 bases and 2 bases, there was a span of 12 bases. CDR3 length: 14 residues. Here the CDR3 DNA reads TGTGCCAGCAGCCCTACCGGGACAAACACTGAAGCTTTCTTT. It translates to CASSPTGTNTEAFF.

V is TRBV5-6 and J is TRBJ1-1; 12 bases agree with TRBD1. The CDR3 is 15 amino acids. CDR1 and CDR2 (germline): SGHDT, YYEEEE. After removal of 4 bases from V and 7 bases from J, the junction contained 8 bases not matched to a gene. CDR3 protein: CASSRDRGLPGEAFF. For the CDR3, the DNA is TGTGCCAGCAGCAGGGACAGGGGGCTCCCAGGTGAAGCTTTCTTT.

V and J are TRBV11-1 and TRBJ2-5; TRBD2 matches at 8 bases. The CDR3 has 15 amino acids. CDR1 and CDR2 (germline): SGHAT, FQDESV (reference sequence). The trim removed 1 base at V and 5 bases at J, leaving 6 bases unmatched. CDR3 coding DNA: TGTGCCAGCAGCTTAGAGTCGGGGGGGCTTGAGACCCAGTACTTC. Protein sequence: CASSLESGGLETQYF.

This clone appeared once. The chain is built from TRBV21-1 and TRBJ2-5; the DNA was not used to check the table's D call, TRBD2. The J call may be mistaken, given a closer DNA end match to TRBJ2-7. TRBV21-1 is termed a pseudogene. This CDR3 is built from 12 residues. Here the CDR3 DNA reads TGTGCCATAGGGACTAGCCGGAGCGAGCAGTACTTC. Protein sequence: CAIGTSRSEQYF.

Only a few counts were recorded for this clone. The rearrangement uses TRBV27 and TRBJ2-1; 8 bases fit TRBD2. The CDR3 sequence is 16 residues long. From germline, CDR1 is MNHEY and CDR2 SMNVEV (reference sequence). With V trimmed by 11 bases and J by 4 bases, 16 bases remained unmatched. The CDR3 DNA follows: TGTGCCGCGGAAGGGCGCAGCGGGGGCCGGTACAATGAGCAGTTCTTC. Translation gives CAAEGRSGGRYNEQFF.

The V and J genes are TRBV7-3 and TRBJ2-2; perhaps TRBD2 as D (6 bases). Between the trimmed V and J ends, which lost 5 bases and 6 bases, there was a span of 19 bases. This CDR3 has 16 amino acids. Looked up from germline, CDR1 is SGHTA and CDR2 is FQGTGA. The CDR3 DNA reads TGTGCCAGCAGCCCCCTCTTGGTGGGGGGTGCCGGGGAGCTGTTTTTT. Translation gives CASSPLLVGGAGELFF.

The chain has TRBV6-5 and TRBJ1-2; D unclear. Germline assignment: CDR1 MNHEY and CDR2 SVGAGI. The CDR3 has 12 amino acids. V lost 0 bases and J lost 6, with 5 bases in between. The DNA of the CDR3 is TGTGCCAGCAGTTACTCCGGAGATGGCTACACCTTC. Its translation is CASSYSGDGYTF.

This clone was observed once. V gene TRBV7-2 combines with J gene TRBJ2-3; D unclear. Germline assignment: CDR1 SGHTA and CDR2 FQGNSA. The CDR3 contains 14 residues. The V and J ends lost 6 bases and 1 base respectively, with 11 bases between them. This CDR3 reads CASRKTSGTDTQYF. The CDR3, as DNA: TGTGCCAGCAGAAAAACGTCAGGCACAGATACGCAGTATTTT.

V and J are TRBV27 and TRBJ1-2; the D gene is possibly TRBD1 (6 bases). Trimming took off 5 bases at V and 4 bases at J, with 14 bases between the two ends. This CDR3 comprises 14 residues. The germline CDR1 and CDR2 sequences are MNHEY and SMNVEV (reference sequence). CDR3 nucleotide sequence: TGTGCCAGCAGTCGATCCGGGACACGCTATGGCTACACCTTC. Protein product: CASSRSGTRYGYTF.

On this clone itself: At one end the junction does not follow the germline gene, possibly because of a read error. V and J are TRBV2 and TRBJ2-5, with D perhaps TRBD2 (5 bases). Looked up from germline, CDR1 is SNHLY and CDR2 is FYNNEI. This CDR3 comprises 14 residues. CDR3 loop: CASKNGDQAETQYF. The DNA of the CDR3 is TGTGCAAGCAAAAACGGGGATCAAGCGGAGACCCAGTACTTC.

This clone was picked up one time. The chain joins TRBV5-1 to TRBJ2-5; 9 bases align to TRBD2. With 0 bases clipped from V and 5 bases from J, the junction kept 8 bases outside the gene matches. CDR1 is SGHRS, CDR2 YFSETQ, per germline. This CDR3 is 16 amino acids long. The CDR3 region is CASSLASSGVGETQYF. DNA for the CDR3: TGCGCCAGCAGCTTGGCATCTAGCGGGGTAGGGGAGACCCAGTACTTC.

The V and J genes are TRBV5-1 and TRBJ2-2; D is possibly TRBD2 (6 bases). The ends were cut back, 2 bases at V and 3 bases at J, with 11 bases in the middle. Germline values: CDR1 SGHRS, CDR2 YFSETQ. The CDR3 has 15 amino acids. This chain's CDR3 is CASSFGGVDTGELFF. The CDR3 coding sequence is TGCGCCAGCAGCTTCGGGGGTGTCGACACCGGGGAGCTGTTTTTT.

This chain joins TRBV27 and TRBJ2-1; 7 nucleotides align to TRBD2. J was trimmed by 7 bases and V by 2 bases; bases with no gene match: 8. The germline gives CDR1 MNHEY, CDR2 SMNVEV (reference sequence). The CDR3 is 15 residues long. Written as DNA, the CDR3 is TGTGCCAGCAGTTTACGGGGGGTGGGGACGAATGAGCAGTTCTTC. Protein: CASSLRGVGTNEQFF.

The V call is TRBV28, the J call TRBJ1-1, with D unresolved. V lost 2 bases and J 9 bases, leaving 10 bases between the germline ends. Germline V lookup: CDR1 MDHEN, CDR2 SYDVKM. This CDR3 comprises 12 residues. Written as DNA, the CDR3 is TGTGCCAGCAGTTTAATCCGGGGAAAAGCTTTCTTT. This encodes CASSLIRGKAFF.

The chain is built from TRBV7-6 and TRBJ2-7, with TRBD1 matching over 10 bases. Looked up from germline, CDR1 is SGHVS and CDR2 is FNYEAQ. The J segment lost 0 bases and the V segment lost 1 base, leaving 0 bases of the junction unmatched. The CDR3 spans 15 residues. The CDR3 DNA reads as TGTGCCAGCAGCTTAGGGACAGGGGGCTCCTACGAGCAGTACTTC. It is translated as CASSLGTGGSYEQYF.

This clone was counted between two and nine times. CDR3 nucleotides: TGTGCCAGCCTAGAAATTGAGTACTTC. This codes for CASLEIEYF. This chain links TRBV21-1 with TRBJ2-7; TRBD2, the table's D call, lacks a check against the DNA. TRBV21-1 is recorded as a pseudogene. CDR3 size: 9 residues.

The chain couples TRBV18 to TRBJ2-1, with D possibly TRBD1 on 5 matching bases. Germline V gene data show CDR1 as KGHSH and CDR2 as LQKENI. The CDR3 spans 15 residues. V lost 3 bases and J lost 4, with 13 bases in between. The CDR3 bases are TGTGCCAGCTCACCGCTCGACAGACCGTACAATGAGCAGTTCTTC. As protein: CASSPLDRPYNEQFF.

This chain links TRBV7-8 with TRBJ1-2; D may be TRBD1 (5 bases). Between the trimmed V and J ends, which lost 5 bases and 4 bases, there was a span of 11 bases. CDR3 length equals 13 residues. The germline V gene encodes CDR1 SGHVS and CDR2 FQNEAQ. CDR3 nucleotides: TGTGCCAGCAGCCCGAGACAGTTCTATGGCTACACCTTC. It yields the protein CASSPRQFYGYTF.

In its sample, this clone was seen a few times. The chain recombines TRBV6-1 with TRBJ2-1; TRBD2 is a possible D gene (6 bases). Germline V gene lookup returns CDR1 MNHNS and CDR2 SASEGT. V was pared by 5 bases and J by 3 bases, with 14 bases between. The CDR3 totals 15 residues. The CDR3 region is CASSPRREIYNEQFF. The CDR3 nucleotides are TGTGCCAGCAGTCCACGGAGGGAGATCTACAATGAGCAGTTCTTC.

This clone was seen just once. The V call is TRBV5-1, the J call TRBJ2-7, with TRBD1 matching 12 bases. CDR1 and CDR2 (germline): SGHRS, YFSETQ. Losses at the gene ends were 1 base for V and 4 bases for J; bases not matched to a gene: 9. The CDR3 loop spans 17 amino acids. CDR3 in amino acids: CASSLFGGQGASYEQYF. CDR3 nucleotide sequence: TGCGCCAGCAGCTTGTTCGGGGGACAGGGGGCGTCTTACGAGCAGTACTTC.

The chain is built from TRBV11-3 and TRBJ1-3; D possibly corresponds to TRBD1 (5 bases). V lost 5 bases to trimming and J lost 0 bases, with 14 bases between them. CDR1 and CDR2 from the germline V gene are SGHNT and YENEEA. The CDR3 contains 16 residues. The CDR3 sequence: CASSGRGGVSGNTIYF. CDR3 coding DNA: TGTGCCAGCAGCGGACGGGGGGGTGTCTCTGGAAACACCATATATTTT.

This chain joins TRBV7-8 and TRBJ2-1; TRBD2 matches 11 bases. Germline V gene data show CDR1 as SGHVS and CDR2 as FQNEAQ. The CDR3 runs 16 residues. J lost 7 bases, V lost 4 bases, and 9 bases had no gene match. CDR3 amino acids: CASSSGGASGGNEQFF. As DNA, the CDR3 is TGTGCCAGCAGCTCCGGAGGGGCTAGCGGGGGGAATGAGCAGTTCTTC.